These 27 T cell receptor beta chains came from one sample sequenced in a study of cytomegalovirus exposure and HLA in healthy donors (TCRdb year 2017). The library was built by means of the immunoSEQ multiplex PCR assay. For the multiplex PCR, a mixture combining 60 forward primers for TCR Vbeta segments and 13 reverse primers for TCR Jbeta segments was used. TCRdb took this table from immuneACCESS and kept in-frame rearrangements with V and J called. Such tables lack part of the clones; where checked against another copy, unresolved V genes explain under half of the gap, and the rest is unexplained. The sample includes approximately 150,000 clones, with around three quarters observed a single time. The ten largest clones add up to over 3% of the sample. Sequenced: PBMCs. All receptors come from a male donor in good health and CMV-seronegative.

The chain couples TRBV2 to TRBJ2-6; D gene uncertain. V was shortened by 2 bases and J by 0 bases, with 8 bases between the two germline ends. CDR3 length: 16 amino acids. CDR1 is SNHLY, CDR2 FYNNEI, per germline. CDR3: CASSESWSSGANVLTF. The CDR3 DNA is TGTGCCAGCAGTGAATCGTGGAGCTCTGGGGCCAACGTCCTGACTTTC.

This sequence joins TRBV7-9 and TRBJ2-1, with 14 bases that match TRBD2. Germline assignment: CDR1 SEHNR and CDR2 FQNEAQ (reference sequence). This CDR3 comprises 16 residues. V lost 7 bases and J lost 8; bases outside the gene matches: 10. CDR3 residues: CASTGTGTSGSYEQFF. The CDR3, as DNA: TGTGCCAGCACCGGGACCGGGACTAGCGGGAGTTATGAGCAGTTCTTC.

This CDR3 reads CASSLVSGRAFEQFF. CDR3 in DNA: TGTGCCAGCAGCTTAGTGAGCGGGAGGGCCTTTGAGCAGTTCTTC. The rearrangement links TRBV7-8 to TRBJ2-1, with 10 positions matching TRBD2. The CDR3 consists of 15 residues. J gave up 9 bases and V 1 base, and 6 bases lay outside the gene matches. Germline CDR1 is SGHVS and CDR2 is FQNEAQ.

This clone was detected a few times. The chain employs TRBV7-8 and TRBJ2-2; 10 bases map to TRBD1. Germline CDR1 and CDR2: SGHVS and FQNEAQ. V trimming: 0 bases; J trimming: 6 bases; junction bases outside the gene matches: 13. The CDR3 is 19 amino acids. CDR3 DNA sequence: TGTGCCAGCAGCTTAGCTAGGGAGACCGGGACAGGGGACGCCGGGGAGCTGTTTTTT. It specifies CASSLARETGTGDAGELFF.

The chain is built from TRBV6-1 and TRBJ2-7; D might be TRBD2 (6 bases). Germline V lookup: CDR1 MNHNS, CDR2 SASEGT. V dropped 2 bases and J dropped 2 bases, with 13 bases sitting between them. The CDR3 spans 15 residues. CDR3 bases: TGTGCCAGCAGTGAATGGGGGGAATTTCCCTACGAGCAGTACTTC. Its translation is CASSEWGEFPYEQYF.

V usage is TRBV15 and J usage is TRBJ1-5, with D unresolved. The CDR3 extends over 16 amino acids. Trimming removed 0 bases from V and 0 bases from J, with 9 bases in between. Germline CDR1 LNHNV, CDR2 YYDKDF (reference sequence). CDR3 sequence reads: CATSRDSRDSNQPQHF. The CDR3, as DNA: TGTGCCACCAGCAGAGATTCTCGAGATAGCAATCAGCCCCAGCATTTT.

This clone was picked up a small number of times. The rearrangement links TRBV7-2 to TRBJ2-7; TRBD2 matches at 9 bases. This CDR3 comprises 16 residues. Trimming took 1 base from V and 7 from J; bases not matched to a gene: 11. Germline V gene sequence: CDR1 SGHTA, CDR2 FQGNSA. DNA of the CDR3: TGTGCCAGCAGCTTAGGGATAGCGGGAGCCCAGGGGGAGCAGTACTTC. Its translation is CASSLGIAGAQGEQYF.

The rearrangement uses TRBV5-1 and TRBJ1-4, with 9 bases matching TRBD1. Per the germline V gene, CDR1 is SGHRS and CDR2 is YFSETQ. The CDR3 is 16 amino acids. The V segment lost 1 base and the J segment 8 bases; nucleotides outside the gene matches: 9. The CDR3 region is CASSLLGQGSGEKLFF. The CDR3 DNA reads as TGCGCCAGCAGCTTGTTGGGACAGGGCTCAGGGGAAAAACTGTTTTTT.

This chain joins TRBV5-4 and TRBJ1-1; no reliable D call. Germline V CDR1 and CDR2: SGHNT, YYREEE (reference sequence). There are 13 residues in the CDR3. V was clipped by 1 base and J by 3 bases, with 7 bases between them. This CDR3 reads CASSLPGDTEAFF. CDR3 nucleotides: TGTGCCAGCAGCTTGCCCGGTGACACTGAAGCTTTCTTT.

The genes are TRBV4-1 and TRBJ1-5; the D is unclear. The CDR3 is 15 residues long. V gave up 4 bases and J gave up 2 bases, with 12 bases separating them. Germline CDR1 reads MGHRA; CDR2 reads YSYEKL. The CDR3: CASSLNLGGNQPQHF. The CDR3, as DNA: TGCGCCAGCAGCCTCAACCTCGGAGGCAATCAGCCCCAGCATTTT.

The V and J genes are TRBV2 and TRBJ1-6, with TRBD1 matching 7 bases. The CDR3 sequence is 14 residues long. The trim removed 3 bases at V and 4 bases at J, leaving 0 bases unmatched. Germline V gene sequence: CDR1 SNHLY, CDR2 FYNNEI. CDR3 nucleotides: TGTGCCAGCAGTGACAGGGGGTATAATTCACCCCTCCACTTT. This encodes CASSDRGYNSPLHF.

This clone has a handful of counts. The V gene is TRBV18, the J gene TRBJ2-1; 9 nucleotides align to TRBD1. Germline CDR1 is KGHSH and CDR2 is LQKENI. V lost 3 bases, J lost 7 bases, and 7 bases stayed unmatched. CDR3 length: 15 residues. The CDR3 sequence is CASSPRAGQGNEQFF. In DNA form, the CDR3 reads TGTGCCAGCTCACCGAGGGCAGGACAGGGGAATGAGCAGTTCTTC.

This chain joins TRBV5-1 and TRBJ1-6, with TRBD1 matching 9 bases. The V segment lost 4 bases and the J segment 7 bases; nucleotides outside the gene matches: 3. The CDR3 loop spans 14 amino acids. CDR1 SGHRS and CDR2 YFSETQ come from the germline V gene. CDR3 nucleotide sequence: TGCGCCAGCAGCCAAGGACAGGGGAATTCACCCCTCCACTTT. This codes for CASSQGQGNSPLHF.

The gene calls are TRBV21-1 and TRBJ1-5; the DNA was not compared with TRBD1, the D call given in the table. TRBV21-1 is labeled a pseudogene. CDR3 length: 21 amino acids. The CDR3 DNA reads as TGTGCCAGCAGCAAAGTACTCCTGAAGACACTCAAGACAGCTTTCAATCAGCCCCAGCATTTT. Amino acids: CASSKVLLKTLKTAFNQPQHF.

The V and J genes are TRBV4-2 and TRBJ2-1; 7 nucleotides align to TRBD2. Losses at the gene ends were 7 bases for V and 8 bases for J; bases not matched to a gene: 8. Germline V gene data show CDR1 as LGHNA and CDR2 as YNFKEQ. This CDR3 is 13 amino acids long. The CDR3 DNA reads as TGTGCCAGCAAATCGGGGAGGGGCTATGAGCAGTTCTTC. This translates into CASKSGRGYEQFF.

V usage is TRBV9 and J usage is TRBJ1-2, with 7 nucleotides matching TRBD1. Per the germline V gene, CDR1 is SGDLS and CDR2 is YYNGEE. The CDR3 has 13 residues. J lost 6 bases, V lost 7 bases, and 9 bases had no gene match. DNA of the CDR3: TGTGCCAGCCACCCCCTCACAGGGGATGGCTACACCTTC. Its translation: CASHPLTGDGYTF.

This clone was observed a single time. This chain uses TRBV5-4 with TRBJ2-1; D unresolved. This CDR3 is built from 12 residues. The V and J ends lost 3 bases and 9 bases respectively, with 10 bases between them. CDR1 and CDR2 (germline): SGHNT, YYREEE (reference sequence). CDR3 sequence reads: CASSSEITEQFF. CDR3 sequence (DNA): TGTGCCAGCAGCTCGGAGATAACTGAGCAGTTCTTC. The variable domain in full, completed from reference TRBV5-4 and TRBJ2-1, reads ETGVTQSPTHLIKTRGQQVTLRCSSQSGHNTVSWYQQALGQGPQFIFQYYREEENGRGNFPPRFSGLQFPNYSSELNVNALELDDSALYLCASSSEITEQFFGPGTRLTVL.

This clone was detected only a few times. V is TRBV13 and J is TRBJ2-3; perhaps TRBD1 as D (6 bases). The germline V gene has CDR1 PRHDT and CDR2 FYEKMQ (reference sequence). The V and J ends lost 6 bases and 2 bases respectively, with 18 bases between them. This CDR3 region has 16 residues. CDR3 DNA: TGTGCCAGCAGGGGTAACAGGGTCTACAACACAGATACGCAGTATTTT. Translated, it gives CASRGNRVYNTDTQYF.

This rearrangement joins TRBV19 to TRBJ2-1, with D perhaps TRBD1 (6 bases). The germline gives CDR1 LNHDA, CDR2 SQIVND (reference sequence). V gave up 1 base and J gave up 7 bases, with 14 bases separating them. CDR3 length: 15 amino acids. The CDR3 region is CASSIAGVGYNEQFF. For the CDR3, the DNA is TGTGCCAGTAGTATAGCAGGGGTGGGATATAATGAGCAGTTCTTC.

The V call is TRBV25-1, the J call TRBJ2-2, with D possibly being TRBD2 (5 bases). CDR3 length: 18 amino acids. V was trimmed by 4 bases and J by 0 bases, leaving 18 bases between them. From germline, CDR1 is MGHDK and CDR2 SYGVNS. The CDR3 sequence is CASSGLLGRTTNTGELFF. CDR3 nucleotide sequence: TGTGCCAGCAGTGGGTTGCTAGGGAGAACCACGAACACCGGGGAGCTGTTTTTT.

The CDR3 DNA reads TGTGCCAGCAGTTTTCCAAGTCAGGGAAACTATGGCTACACCTTC. Translated: CASSFPSQGNYGYTF. The gene calls are TRBV28 and TRBJ1-2; tentatively, D is TRBD1 (5 bases). The V gene lost 3 bases and the J gene lost 2 bases, with 13 bases spanning the gap. Per germline, CDR1 MDHEN and CDR2 SYDVKM. CDR3 size: 15 residues.

This clone was seen a single time. Compared with germline, one end of the junction differs, possibly owing to a read error. The chain employs TRBV7-7 and TRBJ2-2, with D possibly matching TRBD1 (7 bases). From germline, CDR1 is SSHAT and CDR2 FNYEAQ (reference sequence). The CDR3 runs to 16 residues. The CDR3 loop reads CASSPRQGGNTGELFF. The DNA for the CDR3 is TGTGCTAGCAGCCCCCGACAGGGAGGGAACACCGGGGAGCTGTTTTTT. Looking up the rest from reference TRBV7-7 and TRBJ2-2 gives the full variable domain: GAGVSQSPRYKVTKRGQDVTLRCDPISSHATLYWYQQALGQGPEFLTYFNYEAQPDKSGLPSDRFSAERPEGSISTLTIQRTEQRDSAMYRCASSPRQGGNTGELFFGEGSRLTVL.

This clone was seen a single time. J is TRBJ1-5 and V is TRBV7-9; D gene uncertain. Germline V gene sequence: CDR1 SEHNR, CDR2 FQNEAQ (reference sequence). The CDR3 is 15 residues long. Trimming cost V 1 base and J 6 bases, with 13 bases left between them. In DNA, the CDR3 is TGTGCCAGCAGCTTAGGTGGACTCGGCGGTCAGCCCCAGCATTTT. Translated, it gives CASSLGGLGGQPQHF.

V gene TRBV28 combines with J gene TRBJ1-2; tentative D call: TRBD1 (5 bases). The germline gives CDR1 MDHEN, CDR2 SYDVKM. Trimming took 2 bases from V and 4 from J, leaving 17 bases between them. The CDR3 consists of 16 residues. The chain's CDR3 is CASSLPVTGAAYGYTF. The CDR3 DNA reads as TGTGCCAGCAGTTTACCCGTAACAGGAGCCGCCTATGGCTACACCTTC.

This clone occurred a few times. This chain uses TRBV4-2 with TRBJ1-1; D gene ambiguous. Per the germline V gene, CDR1 is LGHNA and CDR2 is YNFKEQ. The CDR3 sequence is 15 residues long. Between the trimmed V and J ends, which lost 1 base and 2 bases, there was a span of 11 bases. The CDR3 nucleotides are TGTGCCAGCAGCCAAGGATGGCGGTCAAACACTGAAGCTTTCTTT. Amino acids: CASSQGWRSNTEAFF.

The chain carries TRBV9 and TRBJ1-6, with 9 nucleotides matching TRBD1. After removal of 0 bases from V and 7 bases from J, the junction contained 2 bases not matched to a gene. The V gene's germline CDR1 is SGDLS and CDR2 YYNGEE. This CDR3 is built from 15 residues. CDR3 in DNA: TGTGCCAGCAGCGTAGCCGGACAGGGGAATTCACCCCTCCACTTT. The encoded protein is CASSVAGQGNSPLHF.

This chain links TRBV5-8 with TRBJ1-2; possibly TRBD1 for D (6 bases). V lost 4 bases and J 0 bases, leaving 10 bases between the germline ends. Germline V gives CDR1 SGHTS, CDR2 YDEGEE. The CDR3 has 14 amino acids. The CDR3 DNA reads as TGTGCCAGCAGCCTCAGGGGTACTAACTATGGCTACACCTTC. Its translation: CASSLRGTNYGYTF. Complete variable domain (other parts from reference TRBV5-8 and TRBJ1-2): EAGVTQSPTHLIKTRGQQATLRCSPISGHTSVYWYQQALGLGLQFLLWYDEGEERNRGNFPPRFSGRQFPNYSSELNVNALELEDSALYLCASSLRGTNYGYTFGSGTRLTVV.